The entry below describes one T cell receptor beta chain. Its specificity is unknown. The length of the CDR3 is 14 residues. Trimming stripped 2 bases from V and 2 bases from J, with 10 bases between. The V gene's germline CDR1 is DFQATT and CDR2 SNEGSKA (reference sequence). The sample is drawn from a study of response to subunit inactivated influenza vaccine. Broader study findings: A suggestion made by the authors is that each seasonal influenza vaccination recruits few new T cells.

TCRdb analysed the RT-PCR reads with MiXCR anew, one entry per CDR3 protein. The table lists 550,000 to 600,000 distinct CDR3 sequences, approximately 10% of them singletons. Sequences were derived from PBMCs from blood, sampled on the day of vaccination. The clonotype was recovered from a man in his fifties who received an inactivated influenza vaccine. This rearrangement joins TRBV20-1 to TRBJ2-1, with D perhaps given as TRBD1 or TRBD2 (6 bases each). Here the CDR3 DNA reads TGCAGTGCTAGAAGGGGGGCCCCCTACAATGAGCAGTTCTTC. It codes for CSARRGAPYNEQFF.